A selection of T cell receptor beta chains follows, all from one sample in a study of T cell responses to AZD1222 COVID-19 vaccine. Repertoires were generated with immunoSEQ multiplex PCR, while TCRdb's copy carries only in-frame clones and drops some. The repertoire holds about 81,000 clones, with about 90% as singletons. Source: peripheral blood, taken on day 0 of AZD1222 vaccination. These receptor sequences come from an adult in good health. Both conserved end residues are part of each CDR3. Each record gives: V gene, D gene, CDR3 length, J gene, clone size, CDR3 DNA, CDR3 protein. The D gene is left open where the match is weak. Clone size, where shown, is once, few, many, or a class for clones that have expanded.

V: TRBV6-1; D: -; length: 13; J: TRBJ1-3; size: -; DNA: TGTGCCAGCACTGACAATTTGGGAAACACCATATATTTT; CDR3: CASTDNLGNTIYF
V: TRBV6-4; D: -; length: 14; J: TRBJ1-6; size: -; DNA: TGTGCCAGCAGCTACAGGGAAACGAATTCACCCCTCCACTTT; CDR3: CASSYRETNSPLHF
V: TRBV6-2/TRBV6-3; D: -; length: 16; J: TRBJ2-3; size: -; DNA: TGTGCCAGCAGTTATTATCAGGGGTTGGGGACAGATACGCAGTATTTT; CDR3: CASSYYQGLGTDTQYF
V: TRBV27; D: -; length: 15; J: TRBJ2-3; size: once; DNA: TGTGCCAGCAGTTTATCGGCCCAGAGCACAGATACGCAGTATTTT; CDR3: CASSLSAQSTDTQYF
V: TRBV4-2; D: TRBD2; length: 15; J: TRBJ2-7; size: -; DNA: TGTGCCAGCAGCCCAATCCAGGGAGGGTCCTACGAGCAGTACTTC; CDR3: CASSPIQGGSYEQYF
V: TRBV7-9; D: TRBD2; length: 14; J: TRBJ2-3; size: -; DNA: TGTGCCAGCAGCTTAGGCCTAGCGGAAGATACGCAGTATTTT; CDR3: CASSLGLAEDTQYF
V: TRBV6-6; D: -; length: 12; J: TRBJ2-1; size: -; DNA: TGTGCCAGCAGTTACTATAGGACTGAGCAGTTCTTC; CDR3: CASSYYRTEQFF
V: TRBV6-5; D: TRBD2; length: 16; J: TRBJ2-2; size: -; DNA: TGTGCCAGCAGTTACTCTACCGCTAGCGGGACCGGGGAGCTGTTTTTT; CDR3: CASSYSTASGTGELFF
V: TRBV18; D: TRBD2; length: 14; J: TRBJ2-1; size: -; DNA: TGTGCCAGCTCACCAGCCAGCGGGAGAAATGAGCAGTTCTTC; CDR3: CASSPASGRNEQFF
V: TRBV28; D: TRBD2; length: 15; J: TRBJ2-5; size: -; DNA: TGTGCCAGCAGTTCTCCGGGAGGGGGTCAAGAGACCCAGTACTTC; CDR3: CASSSPGGGQETQYF
V: TRBV10-3; D: TRBD1; length: 14; J: TRBJ1-4; size: -; DNA: TGTGCCATCAGCCCGGGACAGGGGACTGAAAAACTGTTTTTT; CDR3: CAISPGQGTEKLFF
V: TRBV12-5; D: -; length: 14; J: TRBJ1-2; size: -; DNA: TGTGCTAGTGGTTTGGGAGGGGCCTTCTATGGCTACACCTTC; CDR3: CASGLGGAFYGYTF
V: TRBV6-2/TRBV6-3; D: -; length: 17; J: TRBJ2-5; size: -; DNA: TGTGCCAGCAGTTACTCCTTTGGGTCTAGCGAAAAAGAGACCCAGTACTTC; CDR3: CASSYSFGSSEKETQYF
V: TRBV28; D: TRBD2; length: 15; J: TRBJ2-3; size: -; DNA: TGTGCCAGCAGCCCGACTAGCGGGAACACAGATACGCAGTATTTT; CDR3: CASSPTSGNTDTQYF
V: TRBV7-8; D: -; length: 14; J: TRBJ1-3; size: -; DNA: TGTGCCAGCAGCTTACAGGGTTTTGGAAACACCATATATTTT; CDR3: CASSLQGFGNTIYF
V: TRBV9; D: TRBD1; length: 15; J: TRBJ2-7; size: -; DNA: TGTGCCAGCAGCGTAGGGACAGGCGATAGTTACGAGCAGTACTTC; CDR3: CASSVGTGDSYEQYF
V: TRBV2; D: -; length: 16; J: TRBJ2-4; size: -; DNA: TGTGCCAGCGGAGGGGACGCAGTAGGAGCCAAAAACATTCAGTACTTC; CDR3: CASGGDAVGAKNIQYF
V: TRBV4-2; D: -; length: 12; J: TRBJ2-1; size: -; DNA: TGTGCCAGCAGCCCTGAATTCAATGAGCAGTTCTTC; CDR3: CASSPEFNEQFF
V: TRBV27; D: TRBD2; length: 18; J: TRBJ2-3; size: -; DNA: TGTGCCAGCAACTCCCGGGGACTAGCGGATTTTAGCACAGATACGCAGTATTTT; CDR3: CASNSRGLADFSTDTQYF
V: TRBV28; D: TRBD1; length: 16; J: TRBJ1-1; size: once; DNA: TGTGCCAGCAGCACGGACAGGGGAGGAGGGGACACTGAAGCTTTCTTT; CDR3: CASSTDRGGGDTEAFF
V: TRBV18; D: -; length: 14; J: TRBJ2-4; size: -; DNA: TGTGCCAGCTCACCACTTCAGGAAGGGAACATTCAGTACTTC; CDR3: CASSPLQEGNIQYF
V: TRBV19; D: TRBD1; length: 15; J: TRBJ2-7; size: -; DNA: TGTGCCAGTAGTATAGATTCGCAGGGGGCATACGAGCAGTACTTC; CDR3: CASSIDSQGAYEQYF
V: TRBV28; D: TRBD2; length: 18; J: TRBJ2-3; size: -; DNA: TGTGCCAGCGGGGATCCTCGGACTAGAGCGACTAGCACAGATACGCAGTATTTT; CDR3: CASGDPRTRATSTDTQYF